Listed below are T cell receptor beta chains from one sample, sequenced in a study of blood T cell repertoires in COVID-19. The repertoire was sequenced with immunoSEQ multiplex PCR; TCRdb's copy has only in-frame clones and lacks some. The sample has about 110,000 clones, 84% seen once. Sequenced input: peripheral blood. These receptors all come from a woman between 50 and 59 years old with acute or convalescent COVID-19. CDR3s include the opening cysteine and the closing phenylalanine or tryptophan. The order of the fields is D gene, V gene, clone size, J gene, CDR3 protein, CDR3 DNA. D genes are given only for firm matches. Size is omitted from some rows. Given values are once, few, many or a class for expanded clones.

>-|TRBV30|-|TRBJ1-1
CAWTRSSRDTEAFF
TGTGCCTGGACCCGATCTAGCCGGGACACTGAAGCTTTCTTT
>-|TRBV18|-|TRBJ2-2
CASSPSIVTGELFF
TGTGCCAGCTCACCGTCCATAGTGACCGGGGAGCTGTTTTTT
>TRBD1|TRBV28|-|TRBJ1-3
CASSLASLGTGTYSGNTIYF
TGTGCCAGCAGTTTAGCCTCGCTAGGGACAGGGACCTACTCTGGAAACACCATATATTTT
>-|TRBV11-2|-|TRBJ1-1
CASNNPGRRATEAFF
TGTGCCAGCAACAACCCTGGGAGAAGGGCCACTGAAGCTTTCTTT
>-|TRBV5-6|-|TRBJ1-1
CASSHLTGGNTEAFF
TGTGCCAGCAGCCACTTAACCGGGGGGAACACTGAAGCTTTCTTT
>-|TRBV5-6|-|TRBJ1-1
CASSFFWGPREMNTEAFF
TGTGCCAGCAGCTTCTTCTGGGGGCCAAGGGAAATGAACACTGAAGCTTTCTTT
>-|TRBV19|once|TRBJ1-3
CASIRTETNTIYF
TGTGCCAGTATCCGGACAGAAACAAACACCATATATTTT
>TRBD1|TRBV2|-|TRBJ1-1
CASTRAPHVPRTGGSEAFF
TGTGCCAGCACCCGCGCCCCCCATGTTCCTCGGACAGGGGGCTCTGAAGCTTTCTTT
>-|TRBV5-1|-|TRBJ1-1
CASSLQGGNTEAFF
TGCGCCAGCAGCTTGCAGGGAGGGAACACTGAAGCTTTCTTT
>-|TRBV2|-|TRBJ2-3
CASRRIRDSLADTQYF
TGTGCCAGCAGGAGAATCCGGGACAGCCTAGCGGATACGCAGTATTTT
>-|TRBV2|-|TRBJ1-5
CASSFGGLRNQPQHF
TGTGCCAGCAGTTTTGGGGGGTTGCGCAATCAGCCCCAGCATTTT
>-|TRBV6-5|-|TRBJ2-7
CASSTVGEQYF
TGTGCCAGCAGTACGGTCGGCGAGCAGTACTTC
>-|TRBV7-2|-|TRBJ2-3
CASSLAAGADTQYF
TGTGCCAGCAGCTTGGCGGCCGGGGCAGATACGCAGTATTTT
>TRBD1|TRBV11-2|-|TRBJ1-1
CASSFHGQGTEAFF
TGTGCCAGCAGCTTTCACGGACAGGGCACTGAAGCTTTCTTT
>-|TRBV15|-|TRBJ2-1
CATSRRGGGVKYNEQFF
TGTGCCACCAGCAGACGCGGTGGAGGGGTTAAGTACAATGAGCAGTTCTTC
>-|TRBV6-5|-|TRBJ1-2
CATTIRSSYRKGYTF
TGTGCCACCACGATAAGATCGTCGTACAGGAAGGGCTACACCTTC
>TRBD2|TRBV5-1|-|TRBJ2-1
CASGEGPGLAGRGGVYNEQFF
TGCGCCAGCGGAGAGGGGCCGGGACTAGCGGGGAGGGGAGGGGTCTACAATGAGCAGTTCTTC
>TRBD1|TRBV4-1|-|TRBJ1-2
CASSQTGGPYGYTF
TGCGCCAGCAGCCAAACAGGGGGCCCTTATGGCTACACCTTC
>TRBD2|TRBV19|-|TRBJ2-2
CASSIPPLSGINTGELFF
TGTGCCAGTAGTATCCCTCCATTGAGCGGGATTAACACCGGGGAGCTGTTTTTT
>TRBD1|TRBV30|-|TRBJ1-1
CAWSSPTGVAFF
TGTGCCTGGAGTTCGCCGACAGGGGTCGCTTTCTTT
>TRBD2|TRBV7-6|once|TRBJ2-7
CASSLAGGRVHEQYF
TGTGCCAGCAGCTTAGCGGGAGGGAGGGTCCACGAGCAGTACTTC
>-|TRBV29-1|-|TRBJ1-1
CSVRGDRSAEAFF
TGCAGCGTTCGCGGGGACCGGAGCGCTGAAGCTTTCTTT
>-|TRBV3-1/TRBV3-2|-|TRBJ2-1
CASSQSGYNEQFF
TGTGCCAGCAGCCAATCGGGGTACAATGAGCAGTTCTTC
>-|TRBV20-1|-|TRBJ2-7
CSALRNEQYF
TGCAGTGCCTTGCGGAACGAGCAGTACTTC
>-|TRBV28|-|TRBJ1-2
CASSLGRYSRGYTF
TGTGCCAGCAGTTTGGGCCGCTACTCTCGGGGCTACACCTTC
>TRBD2|TRBV10-2|-|TRBJ2-3
CASSATSGGTDTQYF
TGCGCCAGCAGTGCCACTAGCGGGGGGACAGATACGCAGTATTTT
>TRBD2|TRBV5-1|-|TRBJ2-1
CASSLWAGGSYNEQFF
TGCGCCAGCAGCTTGTGGGCGGGGGGTTCCTACAATGAGCAGTTCTTC
>-|TRBV5-8|-|TRBJ1-5
CASSAQGLSNQPQHF
TGTGCCAGCAGCGCCCAGGGACTTAGCAATCAGCCCCAGCATTTT
>-|TRBV18|-|TRBJ2-2
CASSPPSVGGELFF
TGTGCCAGCTCACCACCGAGTGTCGGCGGGGAGCTGTTTTTT
>-|TRBV3-1/TRBV3-2|few|TRBJ1-2
CASSPRERQNYGYTF
TGTGCCAGCAGCCCTCGGGAGCGGCAGAACTATGGCTACACCTTC
>TRBD2|TRBV27|few|TRBJ2-7
CASSPSGRHEQYF
TGTGCCAGCAGTCCGTCCGGGAGGCACGAGCAGTACTTC
>TRBD1|TRBV25-1|-|TRBJ1-1
CASSKRQGAPGTEAFF
TGTGCCAGCAGTAAACGACAGGGCGCTCCGGGCACTGAAGCTTTCTTT
>TRBD1|TRBV28|-|TRBJ1-1
CASRPDRGWGTEAFF
TGTGCCAGCAGACCCGACAGGGGTTGGGGAACTGAAGCTTTCTTT
>-|TRBV11-2|-|TRBJ2-7
CASSPDRHEQYF
TGTGCCAGCAGCCCCGACAGGCACGAGCAGTACTTC
>-|TRBV12-5|-|TRBJ1-1
CASGLGQVGGEAFF
TGTGCTAGTGGTTTGGGCCAAGTGGGGGGTGAAGCTTTCTTT
>-|TRBV2|-|TRBJ1-1
CASRIYLNTEAFF
TGTGCCAGCAGAATCTATTTGAACACTGAAGCTTTCTTT
>TRBD1|TRBV18|few|TRBJ1-2
CASSPVEGTENGYTF
TGTGCCAGCTCACCCGTGGAGGGGACAGAGAATGGCTACACCTTC
>-|TRBV6-4|once|TRBJ1-5
CARWGRDSNQPQHF
TGTGCCAGGTGGGGGAGGGATAGCAATCAGCCCCAGCATTTT
>TRBD1|TRBV5-1|few|TRBJ1-1
CASFGQANTEAFF
TGCGCCAGCTTCGGACAGGCGAACACTGAAGCTTTCTTT
>-|TRBV18|-|TRBJ1-3
CASSPLIGENTIYF
TGTGCCAGCTCACCACTGATCGGGGAAAACACCATATATTTT
>TRBD1|TRBV5-1|-|TRBJ2-5
CASSLEGATFSETQYF
TGCGCCAGCAGCTTGGAGGGGGCGACCTTCTCGGAGACCCAGTACTTC
>TRBD1|TRBV5-1|-|TRBJ1-2
CASSIRDSYGYTF
TGCGCCAGCAGCATCCGGGACAGCTATGGCTACACCTTC
>-|TRBV6-6|once|TRBJ2-1
CASRGGQGPYNEQFF
TGTGCCAGCAGGGGAGGCCAGGGTCCCTACAATGAGCAGTTCTTC
>TRBD2|TRBV5-1|-|TRBJ2-5
CASSLGTSGDYETQYF
TGCGCCAGCAGCCTCGGGACTAGCGGGGATTATGAGACCCAGTACTTC
>-|TRBV5-6|-|TRBJ1-4
CASSLTGATNEKLFF
TGTGCCAGCAGCTTGACCGGTGCAACTAATGAAAAACTGTTTTTT
>-|TRBV6-5|-|TRBJ1-6
CASSRGRGDPLHF
TGTGCCAGCAGCCGTGGACGGGGTGATCCCCTCCACTTT
>-|TRBV4-1|once|TRBJ1-5
CASSQDGGTPQHF
TGCGCCAGCAGCCAAGATGGAGGGACCCCCCAGCATTTT
>-|TRBV11-2|-|TRBJ1-1
CASSLGLDTEAFF
TGTGCCAGCAGCCTGGGACTGGACACTGAAGCTTTCTTT
>-|TRBV12-3/TRBV12-4|once|TRBJ2-1
CASSLNRVRFF
TGTGCCAGCAGTTTAAACAGGGTGCGGTTCTTC
>-|TRBV6-5|-|TRBJ1-5
CASSYFSGNYQPQHF
TGTGCCAGCAGTTACTTTTCAGGGAACTATCAGCCCCAGCATTTT
>-|TRBV5-5|-|TRBJ1-5
CASSSSLKGYSYDQPQHF
TGTGCCAGCAGCTCCAGTTTGAAGGGGTACAGTTATGATCAGCCCCAGCATTTT
>TRBD1|TRBV5-4|-|TRBJ1-2
CASSLGSGGGYGYTF
TGTGCCAGCAGCTTGGGGTCAGGGGGCGGATATGGCTACACCTTC